This T cell receptor (beta chain) was obtained from a study of spatial heterogeneity in lung cancer. Study as a whole: There were 70 to 80 donors, all of them untreated patients with early-stage non-small cell lung cancer. Researchers sequenced follow-up PBMC samples if they had them, and these came a median of roughly two years after resection.

V was trimmed by 4 bases and J by 2 bases, leaving 8 bases between them. Germline loops: CDR1 SGHNT, CDR2 YYREEE (reference sequence). The CDR3 extends over 13 amino acids. Time point specified: blood at routine non-recurrence follow-up after resection. The study sequenced unsorted whole RNA from tumor, nontumor lung or frozen PBMC. TCRdb fed the 5' RACE reads into MiXCR, producing one record per CDR3 protein. The table has 100,000 to 120,000 distinct CDR3 sequences, 10% to 11% seen once; the top ten hold 20% to 25%. The chain recombines TRBV5-4 with TRBJ2-3; D not certain. The source was PBMCs, collected at follow-up. This receptor was identified in a female donor with early-stage non-small cell lung cancer. The chain's CDR3 is CASSKEFTDTQYF. In DNA, the CDR3 is TGTGCCAGCAGCAAAGAATTCACAGATACGCAGTATTTT.